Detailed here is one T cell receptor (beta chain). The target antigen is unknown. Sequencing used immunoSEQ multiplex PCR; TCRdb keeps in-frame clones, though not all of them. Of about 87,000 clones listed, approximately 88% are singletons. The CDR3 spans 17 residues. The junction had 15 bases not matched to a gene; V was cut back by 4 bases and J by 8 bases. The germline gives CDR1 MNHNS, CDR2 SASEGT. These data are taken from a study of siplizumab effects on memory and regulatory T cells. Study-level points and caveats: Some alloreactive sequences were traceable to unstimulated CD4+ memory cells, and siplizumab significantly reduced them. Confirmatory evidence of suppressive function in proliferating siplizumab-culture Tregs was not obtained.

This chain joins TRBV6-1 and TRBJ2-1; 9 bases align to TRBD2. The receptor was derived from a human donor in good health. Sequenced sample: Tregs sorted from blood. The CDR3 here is CASSVAGGGHFVYEQFF. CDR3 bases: TGTGCCAGCAGTGTGGCGGGGGGGGGCCATTTCGTCTATGAGCAGTTCTTC.